This TCR beta chain appears in the sequencing data of a study of pediatric ulcerative colitis (dated by TCRdb to between 2019 and 2020). With regard to the full study: Among the ulcerative colitis patients, 6 or 7 had pancolitis and two had left-sided colitis, and histology in every patient was consistent with ulcerative colitis. By Pediatric Ulcerative Colitis Activity Index, a couple of patients had mild disease, several had moderate disease and three had acute severe colitis. From nine newly diagnosed, treatment-naive pediatric ulcerative colitis patients and a few non-IBD control children, paired blood and rectal samples were collected. Study-wide findings and limitations: Only four individuals were included in the healthy control group, which was small. Two rectal CDR3 clonotypes were detected in all ulcerative colitis patients and were not detected in any of the controls. Rectal repertoire features separated controls, mild-moderate and acute severe colitis patients; acute severe colitis showed reduced rectal diversity due to clonal expansions. For technical reasons, blood samples from a couple of patients gave substantially fewer templates, and these samples were excluded from the blood-rectal overlap analysis. Significantly higher autologous blood-rectal clonal overlap was found in ulcerative colitis patients than in controls, which suggested increased T cell trafficking to inflamed tissue. Because the repertoires came from total lymphocyte DNA, rare subsets such as regulatory T cells may have patterns that are not reflected.

Measured from the cysteine to the phenylalanine, the CDR3 is 16 residues long. The only DNA kept is the CDR3, 48 bases in frame from the first base. As encoded in the germline V gene (reference sequence), CDR1 is LNHDA while CDR2 is SQIVND. V lost 1 base and J lost 2 bases, and the count of bases not matched to a germline gene is 4. This clone was observed a few times. There is no known antigen for this receptor. The record has no base qualities; no much larger clone is one base away. Ulcerative colitis patients had received no immunosuppressive medication before the diagnostic colonoscopy. A blood sample was drawn at the time of the colonoscopy. The Wizard kit (Promega) was used to extract genomic DNA from both blood and intestinal samples. Using the immunoSEQ TRB Survey service, rearranged CDR3 beta regions were amplified from genomic DNA with multiplex V and J primers. To keep sequencing depth the same across samples, survey-level depth of up to 500,000 reads per sample was applied. Libraries were purified and pooled, and sequencing was performed on Illumina technology. In the source study's methods: Productive clonality, sample overlap, pairwise scatters, CDR3 beta length, V/D/J gene usage and productiveness were assessed with immunoSEQ online tools. Calculated diversity was the number of unique rearrangements divided by total templates times 100; Shannon and Simpson indices were also computed. Principal component analysis was performed on Z-score normalized data with the R prcomp function and the ggbiplot package. Morisita's index was used to measure clonal overlap between blood and rectum within each subject. This is the immuneACCESS table as TCRdb keeps it, with only in-frame sequences that have V and J called. A part of the clones is gone; compared with another copy, unresolved V genes explain less than half, and the rest is unexplained. The DNA gave D and trimming, while V, J and clone size come from that table. Here the sample has 50,000 to 65,000 clones; 86% occur a single time. The ten largest account for around 3% of the sample.

Source material: blood. The chain uses TRBV19 and TRBJ1-5; TRBD1 agrees with 8 junctional bases. This clonotype was sampled from a boy between 10 and 17 years old with severe ulcerative colitis. The sequenced DNA is TGTGCCAGTAGTATAGCCCCGACAGGGGGCAATCAGCCCCAGCATTTT. The resulting protein is CASSIAPTGGNQPQHF. Where the CDR3 stops, the reference TRBV19 and TRBJ1-5 genes take over; the full variable domain is DGGITQSPKYLFRKEGQNVTLSCEQNLNHDAMYWYRQDPGQGLRLIYYSQIVNDFQKGDIAEGYSVSREKKESFPLTVTSAQKNPTAFYLCASSIAPTGGNQPQHFGDGTRLSIL.